The next 29 T cell receptor beta chains were all read from a single sample in a study of blood T cell repertoires in COVID-19. The data were produced by immunoSEQ multiplex PCR, yet TCRdb's version contains in-frame clones alone and is incomplete. The data contain 250,000 to 350,000 clones, almost 90% of them singletons. Sequenced: peripheral blood. The receptor set was obtained from a woman in her twenties or thirties with COVID-19, enrolled during active disease.

Comment on this clone: At one boundary the junction diverges from the germline segment, which might be a read error. The CDR3 protein is CASSRNRGQPYTF. CDR3 DNA: TGTGCCAGCAGTAGGAACAGGGGTCAGCCCTACACTTTT. The chain employs TRBV6-5 and TRBJ1-5, with 7 bases lining up with TRBD1. Germline CDR1 MNHEY, CDR2 SVGAGI. The CDR3 contains 13 residues.

The chain links TRBV28 to TRBJ2-7; D perhaps matches TRBD1 (5 bases). CDR3 length: 13 residues. The germline CDR1 and CDR2 sequences are MDHEN and SYDVKM. With 3 bases removed from V and 3 bases from J, the gap between germline ends came to 9 bases. CDR3 sequence reads: CASSFFRDYEQYF. For the CDR3, the DNA is TGTGCCAGCAGTTTTTTCAGGGACTACGAGCAGTACTTC. Supplemented by reference TRBV28 and TRBJ2-7, the full variable domain reads DVKVTQSSRYLVKRTGEKVFLECVQDMDHENMFWYRQDPGLGLRLIYFSYDVKMKEKGDIPEGYSVSREKKERFSLILESASTNQTSMYLCASSFFRDYEQYFGPGTRLTVT.

The chain links TRBV7-3 to TRBJ2-7; D is perhaps TRBD2 (6 bases). The germline V gene encodes CDR1 SGHTA and CDR2 FQGTGA. The V and J ends lost 1 base and 4 bases respectively, with 14 bases between them. CDR3 size: 15 residues. CDR3 sequence reads: CASSLNVGGSYEQYF. CDR3 bases: TGTGCCAGCAGCTTAAACGTGGGAGGAAGTTACGAGCAGTACTTC. The entire variable domain, with the rest obtained from reference TRBV7-3 and TRBJ2-7, is as follows: GAGVSQTPSNKVTEKGKYVELRCDPISGHTALYWYRQSLGQGPEFLIYFQGTGAADDSGLPNDRFFAVRPEGSVSTLKIQRTERGDSAVYLCASSLNVGGSYEQYFGPGTRLTVT.

The chain employs TRBV27 and TRBJ2-2, with a possible D match to TRBD1 (6 bases). CDR1 MNHEY and CDR2 SMNVEV come from the germline V gene (reference sequence). V lost 4 bases and J lost 4, with 19 bases in between. This CDR3 contains 17 residues. CDR3 in DNA: TGTGCCAGCAGTTCCACCCCGGGACATGTTTTCACCGGGGAGCTGTTTTTT. Protein sequence: CASSSTPGHVFTGELFF.

CDR3: CASSLGNRDRGEAQYF. The CDR3 nucleotides are TGTGCCAGCAGCTTAGGGAACCGGGACAGGGGTGAGGCCCAGTACTTC. The rearrangement joins TRBV7-8 to TRBJ2-5, with TRBD1 matching 10 bases. After removal of 1 base from V and 9 bases from J, the junction contained 11 bases not matched to a gene. The CDR3 has 16 residues. Germline CDR1 is SGHVS and CDR2 is FQNEAQ.

This clone was seen once. This chain joins TRBV18 and TRBJ1-1; 8 bases fit TRBD1. V gave up 2 bases and J gave up 0 bases; unmatched junction bases: 5. This CDR3 region has 16 residues. Germline V lookup: CDR1 KGHSH, CDR2 LQKENI. Here the CDR3 DNA reads TGTGCCAGCTCACCATCCCGGACAGGGATGAACACTGAAGCTTTCTTT. Protein: CASSPSRTGMNTEAFF.

The V call is TRBV14, the J call TRBJ2-7, with D maybe TRBD1 (6 bases). Germline V gene sequence: CDR1 SGHDN, CDR2 FVKESK. V lost 1 base and J 3 bases, leaving 7 bases between the germline ends. This CDR3 contains 13 residues. This CDR3 is CASSQVQGYEQYF. DNA for the CDR3: TGTGCCAGCAGCCAAGTACAGGGCTACGAGCAGTACTTC.

The chain is built from TRBV30 and TRBJ1-6; D remains unclear. Germline V gives CDR1 GTSNPN, CDR2 SVGIG (reference sequence). This CDR3 comprises 16 residues. Trimming shortened V by 4 bases and J by 1 base, and 14 bases separated the two germline ends. In DNA form, the CDR3 reads TGTGCCTGGACCGCCGGGAAGGTGTCCTATAATTCACCCCTCCACTTT. Its protein is CAWTAGKVSYNSPLHF.

This clone was picked up many times. This sequence joins TRBV19 and TRBJ2-7; the D is unclear. CDR1 is LNHDA and CDR2 is SQIVND in the germline V gene (reference sequence). V was shortened by 7 bases and J by 1 base, with 14 bases between the two germline ends. The CDR3 covers 14 residues. The CDR3 DNA is TGTGCCAGTACCGAGACACCTTATTCCTACGAGCAGTACTTC. Amino acid sequence: CASTETPYSYEQYF. The full variable domain, completed using reference TRBV19 and TRBJ2-7, is DGGITQSPKYLFRKEGQNVTLSCEQNLNHDAMYWYRQDPGQGLRLIYYSQIVNDFQKGDIAEGYSVSREKKESFPLTVTSAQKNPTAFYLCASTETPYSYEQYFGPGTRLTVT.

The table lists this clone with a count of one. J is TRBJ1-1 and V is TRBV6-5, with D possibly being TRBD1 (6 bases). Germline V gene lookup returns CDR1 MNHEY and CDR2 SVGAGI. V gave up 6 bases and J gave up 8 bases, with 10 bases separating them. The CDR3 runs to 11 residues. The CDR3 loop reads CASSFDREAFF. The CDR3 coding sequence is TGTGCCAGCAGCTTCGACAGGGAAGCTTTCTTT.

J is TRBJ1-1 and V is TRBV3-1 (or the pseudogene TRBV3-2), with 12 nucleotides matching TRBD1. The CDR3 has 16 amino acids. Germline loops: CDR1 LGHDT, CDR2 YNNKEL (reference sequence). V dropped 4 bases and J dropped 7; count of bases not matched to a gene: 10. CDR3 nucleotides: TGTGCCAGCAGCCCGATGGGGGGACAGGGGGCGTATGAAGCTTTCTTT. Translating gives CASSPMGGQGAYEAFF.

The table lists this clone with a few counts. The chain employs TRBV10-3 and TRBJ2-1; D is ambiguous. Germline V lookup: CDR1 ENHRY, CDR2 SYGVKD. This CDR3 comprises 11 residues. V was shortened by 4 bases and J by 9 bases, with 7 bases between the two germline ends. The CDR3 loop reads CAISGSGEQFF. The CDR3, as DNA: TGTGCCATCAGTGGCTCGGGTGAGCAGTTCTTC.

The rearrangement joins TRBV6-5 to TRBJ2-5; D is uncertain. Germline V CDR1 and CDR2: MNHEY, SVGAGI. CDR3 length equals 14 residues. The V end was cut by 0 bases, the J end by 1 base, with 6 bases between. CDR3 residues: CASSYSQSQETQYF. The CDR3 DNA is TGTGCCAGCAGTTACTCACAGTCCCAAGAGACCCAGTACTTC.

This clone was seen only a few times. This chain joins TRBV2 and TRBJ1-2; D might be TRBD1 (6 bases). This CDR3 has 13 amino acids. CDR1 is SNHLY, CDR2 FYNNEI, per germline. Trimming removed 9 bases at V and 8 bases at J, with 19 bases between. Here the CDR3 reads CARGGPRGQGYTF. CDR3 coding DNA: TGTGCCAGGGGGGGGCCCAGGGGACAAGGCTACACCTTC.

This clone was observed a few times. The sample has other DNA sequences that encode this CDR3 too. V usage is TRBV6-5 and J usage is TRBJ2-7, with 9 positions matching TRBD1. Looked up from germline, CDR1 is MNHEY and CDR2 is SVGAGI. The ends lost 3 bases at V and 4 bases at J; junction bases unmatched: 4. The CDR3 consists of 14 residues. The CDR3 region is CASSYGTGLYEQYF. The DNA for the CDR3 is TGTGCCAGCAGTTATGGGACAGGGTTATACGAGCAGTACTTC.

The chain employs TRBV9 and TRBJ2-3; 14 positions agree with TRBD2. The CDR3 totals 17 residues. With 2 bases clipped from V and 5 bases from J, the junction kept 7 bases outside the gene matches. Germline assignment: CDR1 SGDLS and CDR2 YYNGEE. The CDR3 DNA reads as TGTGCCAGCAGCGTCGGACTAGCGGGAGGAGCACAAGATACGCAGTATTTT. This gives the protein CASSVGLAGGAQDTQYF.

The rearrangement uses TRBV6-1 and TRBJ1-5; D not certain. Per the germline V gene, CDR1 is MNHNS and CDR2 is SASEGT. The length of the CDR3 is 13 residues. Trimming shortened V by 5 bases and J by 5 bases, and 10 bases separated the two germline ends. Written as DNA, the CDR3 is TGTGCCAGCAGTTATTTAACGGATCAGCCCCAGCATTTT. Translating it yields CASSYLTDQPQHF.

The chain has TRBV5-4 and TRBJ2-3, with 10 positions matching TRBD2. The CDR3 is 16 amino acids. Germline CDR1 reads SGHNT; CDR2 reads YYREEE (reference sequence). The J segment lost 4 bases and the V segment lost 4 bases, leaving 9 bases of the junction unmatched. CDR3 coding DNA: TGTGCCAGCAGCGGTGAAAGCGGGAGGGCCGCAGATACGCAGTATTTT. Its protein is CASSGESGRAADTQYF. Using reference TRBV5-4 and TRBJ2-3 for the parts outside the CDR3, the full variable domain is ETGVTQSPTHLIKTRGQQVTLRCSSQSGHNTVSWYQQALGQGPQFIFQYYREEENGRGNFPPRFSGLQFPNYSSELNVNALELDDSALYLCASSGESGRAADTQYFGPGTRLTVL.

The chain joins TRBV9 to TRBJ2-2, with TRBD1 matching 7 bases. The CDR3 sequence is 15 residues long. V was pared by 2 bases and J by 1 base, with 2 bases of the junction left unmatched. CDR1 is SGDLS and CDR2 is YYNGEE in the germline V gene. The CDR3 DNA is TGTGCCAGCAGCGTCGGGACAGAGAACACCGGGGAGCTGTTTTTT. It codes for CASSVGTENTGELFF.

The chain combines TRBV28 with TRBJ2-7; TRBD2 agrees at 7 bases. This CDR3 has 15 residues. Losses at the gene ends were 0 bases for V and 5 bases for J; bases not matched to a gene: 7. Germline V lookup: CDR1 MDHEN, CDR2 SYDVKM. The CDR3 DNA sequence: TGTGCCAGCAGTTTATGGAGGGAGGGCCTCGACGAGCAGTACTTC. Encoded protein: CASSLWREGLDEQYF. Using reference TRBV28 and TRBJ2-7 for the parts outside the CDR3, the full variable domain is DVKVTQSSRYLVKRTGEKVFLECVQDMDHENMFWYRQDPGLGLRLIYFSYDVKMKEKGDIPEGYSVSREKKERFSLILESASTNQTSMYLCASSLWREGLDEQYFGPGTRLTVT.

The CDR3 DNA reads as TGTGCCACCTCGGACAGGGATGGTGAAAAACTGTTTTTT. Amino acid sequence: CATSDRDGEKLFF. The J gene is TRBJ1-4, the V gene TRBV2, with 8 positions matching TRBD1. In germline, CDR1 is SNHLY, CDR2 FYNNEI. The CDR3 covers 13 residues. Trimming cost V 10 bases and J 7 bases; bases outside gene matches: 8.

This clone showed up just once. This rearrangement joins TRBV11-2 to TRBJ2-7, with D possibly TRBD2 on 6 matching bases. CDR1 is SGHAT and CDR2 is FQNNGV in the germline V gene. CDR3 length: 14 amino acids. V was clipped by 5 bases and J by 1 base, with 12 bases between them. CDR3 loop: CASSPERVSYEQYF. DNA for the CDR3: TGTGCCAGCAGCCCAGAGCGGGTTTCCTACGAGCAGTACTTC.

The gene calls are TRBV7-3 and TRBJ1-4, with a possible D match to TRBD1 (5 bases). Germline V gene data show CDR1 as SGHTA and CDR2 as FQGTGA. V lost 0 bases, J lost 7 bases, and 6 bases lay in between. The CDR3 runs 13 residues. The CDR3 sequence: CASSLTGGEKLFF. DNA for the CDR3: TGTGCCAGCAGCTTAACGGGGGGTGAAAAACTGTTTTTT.

The chain employs TRBV6-5 and TRBJ1-2; 7 nucleotides line up with TRBD1. This CDR3 region has 15 residues. V lost 4 bases, J lost 0 bases, and 5 bases stayed unmatched. Germline CDR1 MNHEY, CDR2 SVGAGI. Here the CDR3 DNA reads TGTGCCAGCAGTTCCCCGGGACAGACTAACTATGGCTACACCTTC. This translates into CASSSPGQTNYGYTF.

This clone was seen only a few times. The V call is TRBV2, the J call TRBJ1-5; no reliable D call. V lost 9 bases and J lost 3, with 9 bases in between. The CDR3 runs 12 residues. Germline CDR1 and CDR2: SNHLY and FYNNEI. In DNA form, the CDR3 reads TGTGCCAGTCGACGGGACAATCAGCCCCAGCATTTT. Amino acids: CASRRDNQPQHF.

The chain uses TRBV6-5 and TRBJ2-5; the D gene is possibly TRBD1 (5 bases). CDR3 length equals 14 residues. The V gene's germline CDR1 is MNHEY and CDR2 SVGAGI. Trimming cost V 7 bases and J 0 bases, with 12 bases left between them. CDR3 sequence: CASNPGRYQETQYF. CDR3 coding DNA: TGTGCCAGCAACCCAGGGCGGTACCAAGAGACCCAGTACTTC.

This clone has only one observation. The V gene is TRBV11-2, the J gene TRBJ2-1; D is unresolved. V was shortened by 1 base and J by 4 bases, with 5 bases between the two germline ends. Germline CDR1 is SGHAT and CDR2 is FQNNGV. This CDR3 region has 13 residues. This CDR3 is CASSLAPYNEQFF. The CDR3, as DNA: TGTGCCAGCAGCTTAGCCCCATACAATGAGCAGTTCTTC.

V and J are TRBV5-1 and TRBJ1-2; possibly TRBD1 for D (5 bases). The CDR3 is made up of 15 amino acids. The V end was cut by 4 bases, the J end by 2 bases, with 15 bases between. In germline, CDR1 is SGHRS, CDR2 YFSETQ. CDR3 amino acids: CASSQGHSSNYGYTF. Here the CDR3 DNA reads TGCGCCAGCAGCCAAGGACATTCTTCGAACTATGGCTACACCTTC.

The chain is built from TRBV2 and TRBJ2-1; TRBD1 matches 10 bases. Germline-derived CDR1 and CDR2 are SNHLY and FYNNEI. CDR3 length: 13 amino acids. V was clipped by 8 bases and J by 3 bases; unmatched bases: 1. CDR3 residues: CASGQGGYNEQFF. The CDR3 bases are TGTGCCAGCGGACAGGGGGGCTACAATGAGCAGTTCTTC.